This is a list of T cell receptor beta chains from one sample in a study of CD4 T cells in relation to SARS-CoV-2 and coronaviruses. Clones were sequenced by immunoSEQ multiplex PCR, and TCRdb holds only the in-frame ones, with some missing. The data contain about 29,000 clones, approximately 75% of them singletons. The antigens for these receptors are not known. The sample consisted of CD4+ T cells from PBMCs, cultured in vitro. Receptors originate from a human donor in good health. Both conserved end residues are part of each CDR3. A D gene is named only where the DNA matches it firmly. Clone size is not always given. Where it is, it says once, few, many or a class for expanded clones.

abundance: .
v_gene: TRBV7-8
j_gene: TRBJ2-1
d_gene: TRBD1
CDR3aa: CASSLGYQGARNEQFF
CDR3nt: TGTGCCAGCAGCTTAGGGTATCAGGGGGCGCGAAATGAGCAGTTCTTC

abundance: .
v_gene: TRBV4-1
j_gene: TRBJ2-3
d_gene: .
CDR3aa: CASSQDRWGTTDTQYF
CDR3nt: TGCGCCAGCAGCCAAGATCGGTGGGGCACCACAGATACGCAGTATTTT

abundance: .
v_gene: TRBV12-3/TRBV12-4
j_gene: TRBJ1-1
d_gene: .
CDR3aa: CASSFLGSEAFF
CDR3nt: TGTGCCAGCAGTTTTTTGGGCTCTGAAGCTTTCTTT

abundance: .
v_gene: TRBV3-1/TRBV3-2
j_gene: TRBJ1-4
d_gene: .
CDR3aa: CASSLPTATNEKLFF
CDR3nt: TGTGCCAGCAGCCTCCCGACAGCAACTAATGAAAAACTGTTTTTT

abundance: .
v_gene: TRBV9
j_gene: TRBJ1-1
d_gene: .
CDR3aa: CASSQGQNTEAFF
CDR3nt: TGTGCCAGCAGCCAGGGACAGAACACTGAAGCTTTCTTT

abundance: .
v_gene: TRBV11-2
j_gene: TRBJ2-1
d_gene: TRBD2
CDR3aa: CASSERGDRYNEQFF
CDR3nt: TGTGCCAGCAGCGAGCGGGGGGACCGATACAATGAGCAGTTCTTC

abundance: .
v_gene: TRBV7-9
j_gene: TRBJ2-2
d_gene: .
CDR3aa: CASSLSPGTNTGELFF
CDR3nt: TGTGCCAGCAGCTTATCTCCGGGAACGAACACCGGGGAGCTGTTTTTT

abundance: .
v_gene: TRBV5-1
j_gene: TRBJ2-7
d_gene: TRBD1
CDR3aa: CASRGTGLHEQYF
CDR3nt: TGCGCCAGCAGGGGGACAGGGCTCCACGAGCAGTACTTC

abundance: .
v_gene: TRBV7-2
j_gene: TRBJ2-7
d_gene: .
CDR3aa: CASRKGGGSSYEQYF
CDR3nt: TGTGCCAGCCGAAAGGGGGGCGGGAGTTCCTACGAGCAGTACTTC

abundance: .
v_gene: TRBV6-6
j_gene: TRBJ2-1
d_gene: .
CDR3aa: CASSYAGDHNEQFF
CDR3nt: TGTGCCAGCAGTTACGCAGGGGACCACAATGAGCAGTTCTTC

abundance: .
v_gene: TRBV5-4
j_gene: TRBJ2-3
d_gene: TRBD2
CDR3aa: CASSYGTSGGSDTQYF
CDR3nt: TGTGCCAGCAGCTACGGGACTAGCGGGGGGAGTGATACGCAGTATTTT

abundance: .
v_gene: TRBV7-3
j_gene: TRBJ2-3
d_gene: TRBD2
CDR3aa: CASSYPGLAGSRVKQYF
CDR3nt: TGTGCCAGCAGCTACCCGGGACTAGCGGGGTCGCGTGTTAAGCAGTATTTT

abundance: .
v_gene: TRBV5-4
j_gene: TRBJ2-5
d_gene: .
CDR3aa: CASSPTSRVDQETQYF
CDR3nt: TGTGCCAGCAGCCCTACTAGCCGGGTTGACCAAGAGACCCAGTACTTC

abundance: .
v_gene: TRBV29-1
j_gene: TRBJ2-5
d_gene: .
CDR3aa: CSVEIRGVETQYF
CDR3nt: TGCAGCGTCGAAATCAGGGGGGTGGAGACCCAGTACTTC

abundance: few
v_gene: TRBV6-5
j_gene: TRBJ1-5
d_gene: TRBD1
CDR3aa: CASSYSGTGNQPQHF
CDR3nt: TGTGCCAGCAGTTACTCCGGGACAGGGAATCAGCCCCAGCATTTT

abundance: .
v_gene: TRBV5-4
j_gene: TRBJ1-1
d_gene: .
CDR3aa: CASSFGGGVNTEAFF
CDR3nt: TGTGCCAGCAGCTTCGGGGGAGGAGTGAACACTGAAGCTTTCTTT

abundance: .
v_gene: TRBV12-3/TRBV12-4
j_gene: TRBJ2-5
d_gene: TRBD2
CDR3aa: CASRGGETQYF
CDR3nt: TGTGCCAGCAGGGGAGGGGAGACCCAGTACTTC

abundance: few
v_gene: TRBV10-1
j_gene: TRBJ1-1
d_gene: .
CDR3aa: CASSESDGTQAFF
CDR3nt: TGCGCCAGCAGTGAGTCCGACGGGACCCAAGCTTTCTTT

abundance: .
v_gene: TRBV7-2
j_gene: TRBJ2-4
d_gene: .
CDR3aa: CASSLAGGPVKNIQYF
CDR3nt: TGTGCCAGCAGCTTAGCCGGAGGGCCCGTCAAAAACATTCAGTACTTC